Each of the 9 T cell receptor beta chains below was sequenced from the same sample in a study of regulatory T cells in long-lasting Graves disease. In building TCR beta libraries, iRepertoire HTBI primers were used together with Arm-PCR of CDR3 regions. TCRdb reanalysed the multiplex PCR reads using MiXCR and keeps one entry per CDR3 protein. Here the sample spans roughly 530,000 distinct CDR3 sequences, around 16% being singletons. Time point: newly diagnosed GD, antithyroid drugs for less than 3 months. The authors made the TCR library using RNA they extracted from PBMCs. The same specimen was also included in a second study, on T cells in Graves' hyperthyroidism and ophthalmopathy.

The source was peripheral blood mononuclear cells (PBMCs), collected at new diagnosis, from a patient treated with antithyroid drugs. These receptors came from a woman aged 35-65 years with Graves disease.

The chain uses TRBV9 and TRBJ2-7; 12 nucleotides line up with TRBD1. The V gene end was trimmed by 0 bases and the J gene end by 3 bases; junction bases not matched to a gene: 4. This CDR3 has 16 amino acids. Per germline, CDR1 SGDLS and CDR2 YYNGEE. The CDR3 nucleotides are TGTGCCAGCAGCGTAGGGGACAGGGGGCGTAACTACGAGCAGTACTTC. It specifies CASSVGDRGRNYEQYF.

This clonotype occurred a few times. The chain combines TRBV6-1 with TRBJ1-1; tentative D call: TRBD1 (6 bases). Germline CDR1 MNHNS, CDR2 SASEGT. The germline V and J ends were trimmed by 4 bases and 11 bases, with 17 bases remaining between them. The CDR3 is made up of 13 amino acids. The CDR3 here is CASSGIVTGSAFF. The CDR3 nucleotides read TGTGCCAGCAGTGGAATCGTTACAGGGTCGGCTTTCTTT.

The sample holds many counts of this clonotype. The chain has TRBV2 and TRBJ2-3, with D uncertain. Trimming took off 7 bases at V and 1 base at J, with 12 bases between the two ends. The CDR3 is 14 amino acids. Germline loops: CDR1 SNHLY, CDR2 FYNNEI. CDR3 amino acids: CASISPLRTDTQYF. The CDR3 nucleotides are TGTGCCAGCATCTCCCCTCTACGCACAGATACGCAGTATTTT.

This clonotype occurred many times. In DNA form, the CDR3 reads TGTGCCACCAGTGATCCTACCGGGGGGAAATATGGCTACACCTTC. It translates to CATSDPTGGKYGYTF. The chain carries TRBV24-1 and TRBJ1-2, with D tentatively TRBD1 (5 bases). With 3 bases removed from V and 5 bases from J, the gap between germline ends came to 15 bases. Germline lookup yields CDR1 KGHDR and CDR2 SFDVKD. The CDR3 consists of 15 residues.

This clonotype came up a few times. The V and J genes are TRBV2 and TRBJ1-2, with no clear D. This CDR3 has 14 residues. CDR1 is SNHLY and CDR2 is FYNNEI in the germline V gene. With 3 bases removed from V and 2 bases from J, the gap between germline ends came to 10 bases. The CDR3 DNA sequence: TGTGCCAGCAGTGATTGGACGGGCAACTATGGCTACACCTTC. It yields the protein CASSDWTGNYGYTF.

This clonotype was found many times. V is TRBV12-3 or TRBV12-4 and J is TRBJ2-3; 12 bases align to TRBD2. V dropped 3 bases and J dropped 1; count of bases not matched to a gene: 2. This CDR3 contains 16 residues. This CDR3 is CASSFWTSGGTDTQYF. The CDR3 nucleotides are TGTGCCAGCAGTTTTTGGACTAGCGGGGGCACAGATACGCAGTATTTT.

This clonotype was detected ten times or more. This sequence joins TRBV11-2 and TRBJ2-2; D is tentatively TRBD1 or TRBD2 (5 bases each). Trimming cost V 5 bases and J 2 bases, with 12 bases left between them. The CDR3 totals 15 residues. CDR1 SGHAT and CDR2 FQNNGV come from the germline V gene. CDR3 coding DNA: TGTGCCAGCAGCCCCGGGACGACCAACACCGGGGAGCTGTTTTTT. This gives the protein CASSPGTTNTGELFF.

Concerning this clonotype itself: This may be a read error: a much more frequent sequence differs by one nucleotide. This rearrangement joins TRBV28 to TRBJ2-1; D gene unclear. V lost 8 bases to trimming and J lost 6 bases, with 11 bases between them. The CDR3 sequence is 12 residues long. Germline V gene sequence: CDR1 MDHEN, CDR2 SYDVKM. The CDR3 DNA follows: TGTGCCAGCGGTGCCATTGTCAATGAGCAGTTCTTC. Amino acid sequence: CASGAIVNEQFF.

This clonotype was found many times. The CDR3: CASSRMGEEAKNIQYF. CDR3 sequence (DNA): TGTGCCAGCAGCCGTATGGGGGAGGAGGCCAAAAACATTCAGTACTTC. The chain recombines TRBV7-9 with TRBJ2-4; perhaps TRBD2 as D (6 bases). Germline V lookup: CDR1 SEHNR, CDR2 FQNEAQ (reference sequence). With 5 bases removed from V and 1 base from J, the gap between germline ends came to 15 bases. CDR3 length: 16 amino acids.